The clone carrying this T cell receptor beta chain was counted only a few times. Its antigen is currently unknown. Only in-frame clones appear in the TCRdb table, and some are missing; sequencing was by immunoSEQ multiplex PCR. The sample carries 26,000 or so clones, approximately 75% recorded once. The entry originates in a study of vaccination effects on CD4 cells after COVID-19. About the study: The cohort was immunized with two doses of either the BNT162b2 or mRNA-1273 vaccine.

Study-level results: The study found that only 1 of 255 vaccine-induced clones from healthy vaccinees cross-reacted with common cold coronaviruses. Clonal contraction was marked in infection- and vaccine-induced clones late after vaccination.

The CDR3 length is 16 residues. Germline trimming cut 0 bases from V and 1 base from J; bases unmatched to any gene: 1. CDR1 is MGHRA, CDR2 YSYEKL, per germline. ViraFEST assay sequencing came after antigen-specific CD4+ T cells were expanded with viral peptide pools. Culturing for more than eight days preceded CD4+ T cell isolation. Nobody among the vaccine recipients had prior SARS-CoV-2 infection (nucleocapsid antibodies were negative). The chain has TRBV4-1 and TRBJ2-7, with 12 bases lining up with TRBD2. The TCR was taken from a human donor who received a COVID-19 vaccine. The sequences come from CD4+ T cells from PBMCs cultured with SARS-CoV-2 spike peptides, collected before COVID-19 vaccination. Here the CDR3 DNA reads TGCGCCAGCAGCCAAGATACTAGCGGGAGGTCCTACGAGCAGTACTTC. Its translation: CASSQDTSGRSYEQYF.